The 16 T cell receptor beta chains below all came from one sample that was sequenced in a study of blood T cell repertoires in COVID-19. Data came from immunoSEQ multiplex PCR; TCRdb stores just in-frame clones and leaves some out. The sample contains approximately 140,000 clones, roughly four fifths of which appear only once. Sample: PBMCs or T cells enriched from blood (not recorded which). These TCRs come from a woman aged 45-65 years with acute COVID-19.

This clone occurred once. CDR3 sequence reads: CASSLKALEGGAIDEQFF. For the CDR3, the DNA is TGTGCCAGCAGCCTAAAGGCCCTAGAAGGGGGAGCGATAGATGAGCAGTTCTTC. The chain links TRBV11-3 to TRBJ2-1; perhaps TRBD1 as D (6 bases). Germline assignment: CDR1 SGHNT and CDR2 YENEEA. V was shortened by 5 bases and J by 8 bases, with 28 bases between the two germline ends. The CDR3 is 18 amino acids.

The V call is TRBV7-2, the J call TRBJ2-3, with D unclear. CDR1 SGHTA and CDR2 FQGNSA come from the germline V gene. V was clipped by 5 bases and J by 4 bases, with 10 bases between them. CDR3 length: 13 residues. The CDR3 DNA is TGTGCCAGCAGCCGAAACTACGCAGATACGCAGTATTTT. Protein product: CASSRNYADTQYF.

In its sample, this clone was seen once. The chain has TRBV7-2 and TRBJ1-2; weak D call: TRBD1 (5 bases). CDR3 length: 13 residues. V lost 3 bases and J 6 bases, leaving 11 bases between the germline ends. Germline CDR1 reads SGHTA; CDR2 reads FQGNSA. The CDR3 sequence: CASSFRDLNGYTF. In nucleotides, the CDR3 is TGTGCCAGCAGCTTCAGGGATCTCAATGGCTACACCTTC.

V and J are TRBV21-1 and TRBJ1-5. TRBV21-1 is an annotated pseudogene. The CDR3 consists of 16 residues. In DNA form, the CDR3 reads TGTGCCAGCGATCAAAAAAGCGGGCGCCCGTATCAGCCCCAGCATTTT. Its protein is CASDQKSGRPYQPQHF.

DNA of the CDR3: TGTGCCAGTGGACTAGCGGGGGCCACCGGGGAGCTGTTTTTT. Protein: CASGLAGATGELFF. The J gene is TRBJ2-2, the V gene TRBV6-5; 13 bases map to TRBD2. CDR1 MNHEY and CDR2 SVGAGI come from the germline V gene. The CDR3 runs to 14 residues. The V gene end was trimmed by 9 bases and the J gene end by 4 bases; junction bases not matched to a gene: 2.

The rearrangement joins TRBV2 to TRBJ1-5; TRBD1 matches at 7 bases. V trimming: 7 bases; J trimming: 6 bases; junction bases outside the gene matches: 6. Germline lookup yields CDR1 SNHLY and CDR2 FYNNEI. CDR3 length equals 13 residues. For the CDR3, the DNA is TGTGCCAGCATGGTCCAGGGGGGTCAGCCCCAGCATTTT. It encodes CASMVQGGQPQHF.

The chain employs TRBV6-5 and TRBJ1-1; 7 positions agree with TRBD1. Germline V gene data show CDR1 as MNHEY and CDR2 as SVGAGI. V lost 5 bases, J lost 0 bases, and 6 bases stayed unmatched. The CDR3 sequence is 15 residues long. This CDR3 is CASSIRQGLNTEAFF. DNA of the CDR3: TGTGCCAGCAGTATACGACAGGGACTGAACACTGAAGCTTTCTTT.

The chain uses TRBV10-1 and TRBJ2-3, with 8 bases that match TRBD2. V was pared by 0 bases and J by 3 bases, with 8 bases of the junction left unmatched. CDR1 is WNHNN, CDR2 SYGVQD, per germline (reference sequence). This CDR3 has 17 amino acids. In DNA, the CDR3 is TGCGCCAGCAGTGAGTCTCCTCGGGAGGGCCTTACAGATACGCAGTATTTT. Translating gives CASSESPREGLTDTQYF.

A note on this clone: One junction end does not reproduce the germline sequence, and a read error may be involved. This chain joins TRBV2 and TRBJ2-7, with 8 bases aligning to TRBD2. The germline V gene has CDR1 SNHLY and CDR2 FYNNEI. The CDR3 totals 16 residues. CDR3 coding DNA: TGTGCCAGCAGTGAAAGGGTAGGGACTAGACACTACGAACAGTACTTC. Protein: CASSERVGTRHYEQYF.

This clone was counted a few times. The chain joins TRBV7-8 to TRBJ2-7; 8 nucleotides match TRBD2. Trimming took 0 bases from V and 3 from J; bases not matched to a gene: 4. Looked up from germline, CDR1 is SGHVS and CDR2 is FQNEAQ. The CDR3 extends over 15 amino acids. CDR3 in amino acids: CASSLAGTRFYEQYF. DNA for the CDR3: TGTGCCAGCAGCTTAGCAGGGACTAGGTTCTACGAGCAGTACTTC.

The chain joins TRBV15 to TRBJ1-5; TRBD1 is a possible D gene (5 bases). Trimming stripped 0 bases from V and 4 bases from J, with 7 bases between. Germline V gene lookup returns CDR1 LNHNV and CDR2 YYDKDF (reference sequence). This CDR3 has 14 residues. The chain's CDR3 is CATSRDPGNQPQHF. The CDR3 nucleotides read TGTGCCACCAGCAGAGATCCAGGGAATCAGCCCCAGCATTTT.

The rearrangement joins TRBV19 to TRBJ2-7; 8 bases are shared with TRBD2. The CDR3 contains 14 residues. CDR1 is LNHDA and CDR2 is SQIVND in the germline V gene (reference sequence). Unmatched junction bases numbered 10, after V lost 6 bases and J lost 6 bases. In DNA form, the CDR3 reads TGTGCCAGTAGACCCCCAGCGGGACTAGGCGAGCAGTACTTC. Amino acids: CASRPPAGLGEQYF.

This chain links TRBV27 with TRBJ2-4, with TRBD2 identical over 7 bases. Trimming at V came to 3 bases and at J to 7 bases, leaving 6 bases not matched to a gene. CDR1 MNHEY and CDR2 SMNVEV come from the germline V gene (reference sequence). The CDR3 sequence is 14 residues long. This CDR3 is CASSLGGSGNIQYF. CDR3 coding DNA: TGTGCCAGCAGTTTGGGTGGTAGCGGGAACATTCAGTACTTC.

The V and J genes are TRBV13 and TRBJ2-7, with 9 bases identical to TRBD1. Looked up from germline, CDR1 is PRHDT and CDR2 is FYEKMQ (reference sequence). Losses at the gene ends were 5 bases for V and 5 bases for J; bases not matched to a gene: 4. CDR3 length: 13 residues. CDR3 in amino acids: CASSKQGANEQYF. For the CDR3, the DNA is TGTGCCAGCAGCAAACAGGGGGCTAACGAGCAGTACTTC.

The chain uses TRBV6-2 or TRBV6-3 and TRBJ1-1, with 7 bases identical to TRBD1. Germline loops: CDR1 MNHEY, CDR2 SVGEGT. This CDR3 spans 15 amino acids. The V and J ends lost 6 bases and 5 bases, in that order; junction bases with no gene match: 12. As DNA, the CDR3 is TGTGCCAGCAGCCCAAACAGGGCAGGGGGAACTGAAGCTTTCTTT. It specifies CASSPNRAGGTEAFF.

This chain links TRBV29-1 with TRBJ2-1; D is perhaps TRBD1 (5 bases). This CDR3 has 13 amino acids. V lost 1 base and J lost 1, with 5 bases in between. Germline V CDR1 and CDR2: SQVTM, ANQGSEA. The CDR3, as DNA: TGCAGCGTTGAAGGACAGTCCTACAATGAGCAGTTCTTC. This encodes CSVEGQSYNEQFF.